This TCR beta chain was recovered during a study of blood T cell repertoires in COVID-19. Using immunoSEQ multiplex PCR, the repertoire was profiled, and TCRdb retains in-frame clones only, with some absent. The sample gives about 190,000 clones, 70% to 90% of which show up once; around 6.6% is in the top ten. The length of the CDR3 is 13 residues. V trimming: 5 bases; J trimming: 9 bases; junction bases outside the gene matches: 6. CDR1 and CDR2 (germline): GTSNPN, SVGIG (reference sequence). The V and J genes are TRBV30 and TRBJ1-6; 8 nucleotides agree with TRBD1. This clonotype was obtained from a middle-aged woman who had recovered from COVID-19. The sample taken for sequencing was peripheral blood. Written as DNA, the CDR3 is TGTGCCTGGGGACAGGGAGGGGGTTCACCCCTCCACTTT. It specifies CAWGQGGGSPLHF.